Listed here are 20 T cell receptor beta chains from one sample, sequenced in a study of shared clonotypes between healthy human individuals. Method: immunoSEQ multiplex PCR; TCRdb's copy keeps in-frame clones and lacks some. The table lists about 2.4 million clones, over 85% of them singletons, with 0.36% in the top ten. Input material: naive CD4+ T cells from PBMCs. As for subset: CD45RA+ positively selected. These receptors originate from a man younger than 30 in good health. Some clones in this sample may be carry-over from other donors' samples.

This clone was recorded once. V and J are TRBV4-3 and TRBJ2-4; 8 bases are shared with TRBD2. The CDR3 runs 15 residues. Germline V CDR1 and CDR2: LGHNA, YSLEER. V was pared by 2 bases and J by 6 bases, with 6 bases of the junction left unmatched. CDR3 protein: CASSQSSGPGNIQYF. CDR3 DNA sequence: TGCGCCAGCAGCCAATCTAGCGGGCCTGGAAACATTCAGTACTTC.

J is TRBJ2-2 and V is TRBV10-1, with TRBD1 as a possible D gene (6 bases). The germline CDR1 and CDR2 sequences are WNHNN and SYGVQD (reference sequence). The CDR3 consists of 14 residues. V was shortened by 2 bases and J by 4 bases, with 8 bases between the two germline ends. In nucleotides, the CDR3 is TGCGCCAGCAGTGAGCAGGGGCCCACCGGGGAGCTGTTTTTT. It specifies CASSEQGPTGELFF.

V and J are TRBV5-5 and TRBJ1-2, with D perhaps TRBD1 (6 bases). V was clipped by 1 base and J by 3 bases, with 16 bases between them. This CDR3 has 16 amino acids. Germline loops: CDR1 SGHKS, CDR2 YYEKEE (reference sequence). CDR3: CASSLFGGTSDYGYTF. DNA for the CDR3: TGTGCCAGCAGCTTGTTCGGTGGGACATCTGACTATGGCTACACCTTC.

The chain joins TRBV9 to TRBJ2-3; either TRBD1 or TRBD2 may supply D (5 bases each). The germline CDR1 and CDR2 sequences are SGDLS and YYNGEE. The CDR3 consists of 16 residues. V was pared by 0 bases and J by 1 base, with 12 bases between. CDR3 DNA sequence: TGTGCCAGCAGCGTAGCGGGGCAGGGTGGCACAGATACGCAGTATTTT. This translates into CASSVAGQGGTDTQYF.

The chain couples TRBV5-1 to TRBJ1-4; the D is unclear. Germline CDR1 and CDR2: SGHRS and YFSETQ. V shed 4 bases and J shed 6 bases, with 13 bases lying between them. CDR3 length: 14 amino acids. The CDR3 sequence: CASSAGNRDEKLFF. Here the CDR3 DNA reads TGCGCCAGCAGCGCTGGAAATAGGGATGAAAAACTGTTTTTT. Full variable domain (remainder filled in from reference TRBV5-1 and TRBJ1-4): KAGVTQTPRYLIKTRGQQVTLSCSPISGHRSVSWYQQTPGQGLQFLFEYFSETQRNKGNFPGRFSGRQFSNSRSEMNVSTLELGDSALYLCASSAGNRDEKLFFGSGTQLSVL.

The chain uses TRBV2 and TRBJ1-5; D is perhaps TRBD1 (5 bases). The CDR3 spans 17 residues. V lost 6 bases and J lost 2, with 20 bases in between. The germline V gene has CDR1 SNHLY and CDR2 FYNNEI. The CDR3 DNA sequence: TGTGCCAGCAGCCGCCCCGGGACCTCGGTTGGCAATCAGCCCCAGCATTTT. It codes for CASSRPGTSVGNQPQHF.

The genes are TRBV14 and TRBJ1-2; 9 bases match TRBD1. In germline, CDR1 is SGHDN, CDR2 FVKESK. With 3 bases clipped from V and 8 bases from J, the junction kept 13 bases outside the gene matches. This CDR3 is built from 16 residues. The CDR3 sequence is CASSHRNRGLLGGYTF. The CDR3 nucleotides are TGTGCCAGCAGCCACCGGAACAGGGGGCTTCTAGGCGGCTACACCTTC.

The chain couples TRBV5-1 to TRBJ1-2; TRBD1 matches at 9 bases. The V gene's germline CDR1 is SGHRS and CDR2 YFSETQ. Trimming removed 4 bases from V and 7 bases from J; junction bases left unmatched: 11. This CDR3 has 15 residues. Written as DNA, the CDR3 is TGCGCCAGCAGCCTCCTCGGACAGGGGACGGGTGGCTACACCTTC. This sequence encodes CASSLLGQGTGGYTF.

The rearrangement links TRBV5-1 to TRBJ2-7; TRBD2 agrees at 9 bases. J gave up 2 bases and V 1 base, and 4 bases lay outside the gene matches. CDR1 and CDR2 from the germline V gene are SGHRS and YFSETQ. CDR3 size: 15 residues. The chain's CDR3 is CASSLLAGTTYEQYF. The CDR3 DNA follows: TGCGCCAGCAGCTTGCTAGCGGGAACAACCTACGAGCAGTACTTC. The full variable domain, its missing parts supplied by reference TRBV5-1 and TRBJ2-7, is KAGVTQTPRYLIKTRGQQVTLSCSPISGHRSVSWYQQTPGQGLQFLFEYFSETQRNKGNFPGRFSGRQFSNSRSEMNVSTLELGDSALYLCASSLLAGTTYEQYFGPGTRLTVT.

CDR3 DNA sequence: TGTGCCAGCAGTTTGGTGGTTTCGGAGAATGGCTACACCTTC. The encoded protein is CASSLVVSENGYTF. The chain combines TRBV28 with TRBJ1-2, with D uncertain. The CDR3 contains 14 residues. Germline CDR1 MDHEN, CDR2 SYDVKM. The V gene lost 3 bases and the J gene lost 6 bases, with 14 bases spanning the gap.

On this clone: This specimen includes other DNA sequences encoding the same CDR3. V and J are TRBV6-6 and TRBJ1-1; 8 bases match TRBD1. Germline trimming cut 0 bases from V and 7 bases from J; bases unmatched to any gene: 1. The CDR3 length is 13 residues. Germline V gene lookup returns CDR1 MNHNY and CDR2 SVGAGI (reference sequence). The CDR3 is CASSYSGQGEAFF. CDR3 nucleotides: TGTGCCAGCAGTTACTCCGGACAGGGTGAAGCTTTCTTT.

Written as DNA, the CDR3 is TGTGCCAGCAGTCAAATACTAGCGGGAGTCTTTCACGGTGAGCAGTTCTTC. Its translation is CASSQILAGVFHGEQFF. V and J are TRBV2 and TRBJ2-1; TRBD2 aligns across 11 bases. CDR3 size: 17 residues. Germline trimming cut 5 bases from V and 9 bases from J; bases unmatched to any gene: 15. CDR1 and CDR2 from the germline V gene are SNHLY and FYNNEI.

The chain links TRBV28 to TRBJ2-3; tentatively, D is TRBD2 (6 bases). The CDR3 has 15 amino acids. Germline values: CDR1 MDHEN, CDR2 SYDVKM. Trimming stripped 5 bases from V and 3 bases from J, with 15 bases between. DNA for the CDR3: TGTGCCAGCAGTGGGGGACGGGGGAGGACAGATACGCAGTATTTT. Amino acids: CASSGGRGRTDTQYF.

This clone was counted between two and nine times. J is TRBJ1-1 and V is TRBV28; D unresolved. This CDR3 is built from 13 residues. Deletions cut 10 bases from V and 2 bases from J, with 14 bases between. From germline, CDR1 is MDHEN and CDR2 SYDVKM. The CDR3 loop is CATASRSNTEAFF. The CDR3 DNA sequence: TGTGCCACCGCATCGCGATCTAACACTGAAGCTTTCTTT.

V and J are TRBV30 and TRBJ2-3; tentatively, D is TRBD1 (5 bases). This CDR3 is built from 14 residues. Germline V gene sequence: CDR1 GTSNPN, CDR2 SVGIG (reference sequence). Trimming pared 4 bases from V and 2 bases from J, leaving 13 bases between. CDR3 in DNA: TGTGCCTGGACGCAGGGTCTAATCACAGATACGCAGTATTTT. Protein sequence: CAWTQGLITDTQYF.

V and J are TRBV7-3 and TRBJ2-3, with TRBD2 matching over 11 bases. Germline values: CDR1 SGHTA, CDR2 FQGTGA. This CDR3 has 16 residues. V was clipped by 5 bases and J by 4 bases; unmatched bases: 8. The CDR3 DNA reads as TGTGCCAGCAGCCTCACTAGCGGGAGCAGCGCAGATACGCAGTATTTT. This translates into CASSLTSGSSADTQYF.

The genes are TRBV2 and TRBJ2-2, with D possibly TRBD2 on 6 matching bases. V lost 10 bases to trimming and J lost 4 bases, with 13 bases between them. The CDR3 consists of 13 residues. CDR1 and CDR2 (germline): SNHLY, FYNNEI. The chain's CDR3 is CATRREVTGELFF. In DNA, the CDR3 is TGTGCCACTCGGAGGGAGGTCACCGGGGAGCTGTTTTTT.

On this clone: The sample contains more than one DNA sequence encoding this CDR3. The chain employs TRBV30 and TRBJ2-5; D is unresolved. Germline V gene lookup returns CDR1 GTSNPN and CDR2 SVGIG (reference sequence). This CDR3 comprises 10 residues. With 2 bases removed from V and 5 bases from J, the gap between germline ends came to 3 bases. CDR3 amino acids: CAWSRETQYF. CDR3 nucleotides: TGTGCCTGGAGTAGGGAGACCCAGTACTTC.

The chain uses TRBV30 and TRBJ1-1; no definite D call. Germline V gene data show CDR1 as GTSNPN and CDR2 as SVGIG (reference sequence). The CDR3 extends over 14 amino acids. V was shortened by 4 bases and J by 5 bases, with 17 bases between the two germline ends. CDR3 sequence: CAWNPADLATEAFF. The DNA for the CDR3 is TGTGCCTGGAACCCGGCGGACCTGGCAACTGAAGCTTTCTTT.

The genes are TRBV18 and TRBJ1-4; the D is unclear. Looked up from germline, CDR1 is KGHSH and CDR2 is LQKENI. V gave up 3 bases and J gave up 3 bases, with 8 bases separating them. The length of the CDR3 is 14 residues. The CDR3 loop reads CASSPSTANEKLFF. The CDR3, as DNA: TGTGCCAGCTCACCGAGTACGGCTAATGAAAAACTGTTTTTT.